The following is a T cell receptor beta chain sequence with its context. What it recognizes is unknown. This entry is derived from a study of T cell responses to AZD1222 COVID-19 vaccine. Study in general: Investigators merged groups given second doses at roughly 4 or roughly 12 weeks.

Notes on the study in general: Mostly white British, mostly female donors; authors suggested clonal diversity may be underestimated. Variant regions that are unmutated are reportedly the target of nearly half of spike-specific TCRs.

Trimming cost V 4 bases and J 2 bases; bases outside gene matches: 6. Germline assignment: CDR1 MNHNY and CDR2 SVGAGI (reference sequence). The CDR3 consists of 16 residues. Data came from immunoSEQ multiplex PCR; TCRdb stores just in-frame clones and leaves some out. The sample carries some 130,000 clones, around 90% recorded once. The V and J genes are TRBV6-6 and TRBJ2-3; 10 nucleotides match TRBD1. The receptor was isolated from an adult in good health. The sample consisted of peripheral blood, taken on day 0 of AZD1222 vaccination. As DNA, the CDR3 is TGTGCCAGCAGTTGGCGCGGGACAGGGGTCACAGATACGCAGTATTTT. It is translated as CASSWRGTGVTDTQYF.